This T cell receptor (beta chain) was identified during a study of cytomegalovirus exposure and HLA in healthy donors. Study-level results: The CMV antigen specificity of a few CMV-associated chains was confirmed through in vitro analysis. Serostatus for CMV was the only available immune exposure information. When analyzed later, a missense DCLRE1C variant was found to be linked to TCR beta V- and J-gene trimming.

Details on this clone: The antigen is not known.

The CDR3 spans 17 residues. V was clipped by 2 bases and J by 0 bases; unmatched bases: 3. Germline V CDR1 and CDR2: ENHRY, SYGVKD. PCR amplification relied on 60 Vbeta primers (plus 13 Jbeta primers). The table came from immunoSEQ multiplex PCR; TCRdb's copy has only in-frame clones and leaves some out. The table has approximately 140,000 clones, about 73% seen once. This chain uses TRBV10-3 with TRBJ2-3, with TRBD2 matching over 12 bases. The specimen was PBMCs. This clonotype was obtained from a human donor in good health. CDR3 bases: TGTGCCATCAGTGAGCCGACTAGCGGGAGAAGCACAGATACGCAGTATTTT. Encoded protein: CAISEPTSGRSTDTQYF.